The present T cell receptor (beta chain) was sequenced within a study of identical twins. With 10 bases removed from V and 2 bases from J, the gap between germline ends came to 12 bases. This CDR3 has 12 residues. Looked up from germline, CDR1 is WSHSY and CDR2 is SAAADI. TCRdb passed the 5' RACE reads through MiXCR, listing each CDR3 protein once. This table holds a few hundred thousand distinct CDR3 sequences, about 8% found once. Notes on the study in general: Memory repertoires showed no such pattern, whereas abundant cord blood beta clonotypes carried fewer insertions.

This clonotype was counted a few times. Its antigen is not known. These data were also reused for a study on yellow fever vaccine responses in identical twins.

The rearrangement links TRBV10-2 to TRBJ2-7; D is uncertain. The specimen sequenced was CD8+ T cells sorted from blood. This TCR was sampled from a woman younger than 30 in good health. CDR3 protein: CATRDATYEQYF. The CDR3 region has the DNA TGCGCCACCAGAGACGCTACCTACGAGCAGTACTTC.